This T cell receptor beta chain was recorded in a study of blood T cells in healthy people across ages. Using a J-beta primer mix together with a sample-barcoded 5' primer, a second PCR was run for roughly 6 to 11 cycles. Via MiXCR, TCRdb re-called the 5' RACE reads, giving one row per CDR3 protein. The sample contains hundreds of thousands of distinct CDR3 sequences, approximately 59% of which appear only once. This clonotype has more than one count but fewer than ten. Per germline, CDR1 LGHNA and CDR2 YSLEER. CDR3 length equals 14 residues. V lost 4 bases and J 3 bases, leaving 13 bases between the germline ends.

The sequenced material came from blood. The receptor was derived from a man aged 25 to 40 in good health. V and J are TRBV4-3 and TRBJ2-7, with D tentatively TRBD1 (6 bases). CDR3 residues: CASSPRDTFYEQYF. DNA of the CDR3: TGCGCCAGCAGCCCCCGGGACACCTTCTACGAGCAGTACTTC.